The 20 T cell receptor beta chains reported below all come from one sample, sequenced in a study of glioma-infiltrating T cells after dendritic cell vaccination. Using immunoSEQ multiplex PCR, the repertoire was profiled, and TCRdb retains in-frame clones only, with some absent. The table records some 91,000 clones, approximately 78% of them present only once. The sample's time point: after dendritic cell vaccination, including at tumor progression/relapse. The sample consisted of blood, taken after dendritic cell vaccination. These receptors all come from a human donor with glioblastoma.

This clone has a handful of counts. CDR3 residues: CASSPYAAENSPLHF. The CDR3 DNA follows: TGTGCCAGCTCACCCTACGCGGCGGAGAATTCACCCCTCCACTTT. The genes are TRBV18 and TRBJ1-6; unclear D gene. The V end was cut by 3 bases, the J end by 7 bases, with 13 bases between. The V gene's germline CDR1 is KGHSH and CDR2 LQKENI. This CDR3 region has 15 residues. The full variable domain, with the rest looked up from reference TRBV18 and TRBJ1-6, is NAGVMQNPRHLVRRRGQEARLRCSPMKGHSHVYWYRQLPEEGLKFMVYLQKENIIDESGMPKERFSAEFPKEGPSILRIQQVVRGDSAAYFCASSPYAAENSPLHFGNGTRLTVT.

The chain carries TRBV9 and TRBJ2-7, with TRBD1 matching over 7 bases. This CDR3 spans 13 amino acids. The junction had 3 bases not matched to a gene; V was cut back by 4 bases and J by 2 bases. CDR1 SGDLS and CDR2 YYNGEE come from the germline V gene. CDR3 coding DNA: TGTGCCAGCAGCTTCGACAGGGCCTACGAGCAGTACTTC. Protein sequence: CASSFDRAYEQYF. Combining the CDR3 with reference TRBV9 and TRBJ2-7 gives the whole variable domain DSGVTQTPKHLITATGQRVTLRCSPRSGDLSVYWYQQSLDQGLQFLIQYYNGEERAKGNILERFSAQQFPDLHSELNLSSLELGDSALYFCASSFDRAYEQYFGPGTRLTVT.

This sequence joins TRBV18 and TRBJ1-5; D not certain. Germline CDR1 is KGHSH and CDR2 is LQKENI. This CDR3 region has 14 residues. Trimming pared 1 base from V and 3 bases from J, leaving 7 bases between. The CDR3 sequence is CASSPLDNNQPQHF. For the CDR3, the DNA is TGTGCCAGCTCACCACTAGATAACAATCAGCCCCAGCATTTT.

CDR3 in DNA: TGTGCCAGCAGACGGACAGGACAGAACACTGAAGCTTTCTTT. It translates to CASRRTGQNTEAFF. The rearrangement uses TRBV28 and TRBJ1-1, with TRBD1 matching over 7 bases. Germline CDR1 is MDHEN and CDR2 is SYDVKM. The junction had 5 bases not matched to a gene; V was cut back by 6 bases and J by 1 base. The CDR3 length is 14 residues.

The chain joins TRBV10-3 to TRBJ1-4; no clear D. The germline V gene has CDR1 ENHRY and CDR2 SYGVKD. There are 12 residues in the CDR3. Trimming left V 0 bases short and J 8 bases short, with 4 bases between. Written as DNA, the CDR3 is TGTGCCATCAGTGAGTCCAAAGAAAAACTGTTTTTT. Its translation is CAISESKEKLFF.

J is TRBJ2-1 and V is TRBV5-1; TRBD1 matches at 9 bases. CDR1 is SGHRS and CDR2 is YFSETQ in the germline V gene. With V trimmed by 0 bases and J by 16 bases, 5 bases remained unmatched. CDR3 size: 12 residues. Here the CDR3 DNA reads TGCGCCAGCAGCTTGGGAGGGACAGGGCAATTCTTC. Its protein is CASSLGGTGQFF.

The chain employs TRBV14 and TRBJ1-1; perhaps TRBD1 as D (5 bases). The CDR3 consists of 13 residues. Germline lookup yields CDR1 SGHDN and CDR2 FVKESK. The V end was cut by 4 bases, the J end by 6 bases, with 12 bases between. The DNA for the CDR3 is TGTGCCAGCAGCCTAAGCGGGGGGGCTGAAGCTTTCTTT. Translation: CASSLSGGAEAFF.

CDR3 region: CASSDPGRGDGYTF. CDR3 bases: TGTGCCAGCAGTGACCCCGGGAGGGGAGATGGCTACACCTTC. J is TRBJ1-2 and V is TRBV6-4; tentative D call: TRBD1 (5 bases). The length of the CDR3 is 14 residues. V lost 2 bases to trimming and J lost 6 bases, with 13 bases between them. Germline V gene lookup returns CDR1 MRHNA and CDR2 SNTAGT.

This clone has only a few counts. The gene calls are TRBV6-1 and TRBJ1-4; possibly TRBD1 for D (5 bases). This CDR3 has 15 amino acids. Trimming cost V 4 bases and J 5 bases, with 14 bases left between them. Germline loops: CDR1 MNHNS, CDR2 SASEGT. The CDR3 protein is CASSGAGDANEKLFF. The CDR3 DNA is TGTGCCAGCAGTGGGGCGGGGGACGCGAATGAAAAACTGTTTTTT.

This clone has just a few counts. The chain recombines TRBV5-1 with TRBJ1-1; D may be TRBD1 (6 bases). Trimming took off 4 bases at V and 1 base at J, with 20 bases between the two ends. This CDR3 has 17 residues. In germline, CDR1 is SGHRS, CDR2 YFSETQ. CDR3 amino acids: CASSQITTGTPNTEAFF. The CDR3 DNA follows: TGCGCCAGCAGCCAGATAACAACCGGGACACCGAACACTGAAGCTTTCTTT.

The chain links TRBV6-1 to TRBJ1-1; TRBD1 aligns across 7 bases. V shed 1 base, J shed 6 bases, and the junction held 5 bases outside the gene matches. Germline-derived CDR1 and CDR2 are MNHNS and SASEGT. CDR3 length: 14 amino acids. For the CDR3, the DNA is TGTGCCAGCAGTGAAGGGACAGGTTTTGCTGAAGCTTTCTTT. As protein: CASSEGTGFAEAFF.

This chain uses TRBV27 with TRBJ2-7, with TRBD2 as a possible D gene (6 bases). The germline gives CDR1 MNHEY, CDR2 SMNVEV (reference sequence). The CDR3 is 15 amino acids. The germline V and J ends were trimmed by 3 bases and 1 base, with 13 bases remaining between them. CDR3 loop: CASSLRHGGSYEQYF. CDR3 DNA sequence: TGTGCCAGCAGTTTGCGGCATGGGGGGTCCTACGAGCAGTACTTC.

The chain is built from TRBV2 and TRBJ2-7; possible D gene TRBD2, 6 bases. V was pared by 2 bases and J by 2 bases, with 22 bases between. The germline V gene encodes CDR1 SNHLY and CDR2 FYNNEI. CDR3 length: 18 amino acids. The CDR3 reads CASSEPPILASAAYEQYV. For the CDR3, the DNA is TGTGCCAGCAGTGAACCTCCGATTCTAGCGTCGGCCGCCTACGAGCAGTACGTC.

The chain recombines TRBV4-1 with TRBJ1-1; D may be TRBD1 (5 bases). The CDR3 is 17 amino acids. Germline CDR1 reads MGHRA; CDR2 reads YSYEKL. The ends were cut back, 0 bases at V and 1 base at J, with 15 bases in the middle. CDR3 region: CASSQDRDSTGNTEAFF. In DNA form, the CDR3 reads TGCGCCAGCAGCCAAGATCGCGACAGTACGGGGAACACTGAAGCTTTCTTT.

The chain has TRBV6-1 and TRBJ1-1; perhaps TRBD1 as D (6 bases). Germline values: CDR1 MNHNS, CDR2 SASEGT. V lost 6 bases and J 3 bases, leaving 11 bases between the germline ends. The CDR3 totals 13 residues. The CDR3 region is CASSGTLDTEAFF. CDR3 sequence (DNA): TGTGCCAGCAGCGGGACATTGGACACTGAAGCTTTCTTT.

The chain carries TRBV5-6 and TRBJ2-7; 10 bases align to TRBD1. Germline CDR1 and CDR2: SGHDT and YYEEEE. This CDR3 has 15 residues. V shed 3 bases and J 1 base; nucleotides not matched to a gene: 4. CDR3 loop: CASSSTGGGSYEQYV. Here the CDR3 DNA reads TGTGCCAGCAGCTCGACAGGGGGCGGGTCCTACGAGCAGTACGTC.

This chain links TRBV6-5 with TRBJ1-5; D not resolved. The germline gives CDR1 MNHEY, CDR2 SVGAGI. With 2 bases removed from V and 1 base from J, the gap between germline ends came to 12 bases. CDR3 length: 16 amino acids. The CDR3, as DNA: TGTGCCAGCAGTTACAAAGGTCCGGGGAGCAATCAGCCCCAGCATTTT. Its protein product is CASSYKGPGSNQPQHF.

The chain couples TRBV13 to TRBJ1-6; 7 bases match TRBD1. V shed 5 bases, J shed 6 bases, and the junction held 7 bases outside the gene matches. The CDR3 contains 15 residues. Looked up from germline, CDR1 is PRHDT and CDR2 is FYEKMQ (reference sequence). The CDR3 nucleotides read TGTGCCAGCAGCGGACCGGGACAGATTAATTCACCCCTCCACTTT. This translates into CASSGPGQINSPLHF.

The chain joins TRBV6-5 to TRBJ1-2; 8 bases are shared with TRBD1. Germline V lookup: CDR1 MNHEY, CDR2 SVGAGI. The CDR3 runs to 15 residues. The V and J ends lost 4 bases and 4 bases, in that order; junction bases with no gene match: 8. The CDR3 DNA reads TGTGCCAGCAGTTCCCCTGACAGGGGCCCCTATGGCTACACCTTC. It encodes CASSSPDRGPYGYTF.

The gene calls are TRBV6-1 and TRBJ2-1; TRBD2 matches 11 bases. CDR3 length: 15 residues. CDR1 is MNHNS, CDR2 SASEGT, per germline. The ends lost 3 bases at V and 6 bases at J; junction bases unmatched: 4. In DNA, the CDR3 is TGTGCCAGCAGTGACGGTAGCGGGGGGGCCAATGAGCAGTTCTTC. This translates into CASSDGSGGANEQFF.